The rows below give T cell receptor beta chains drawn from one sample of a study of regulatory T cells in long-lasting Graves disease. TCRdb re-derived calls from the multiplex PCR reads in MiXCR, one entry per CDR3 protein. The sample comprises about 560,000 distinct CDR3 sequences, about 16% of which are singletons, and 12% rests with the top ten. This sample also belongs to another study, concerning T cells in Graves' hyperthyroidism and ophthalmopathy.

The source was peripheral blood mononuclear cells (PBMCs), collected at new diagnosis, from a patient treated with antithyroid drugs. These receptors all come from a man aged 18 to 30 with Graves disease. Both conserved end residues are part of each CDR3. D genes are given only for firm matches. A row's size may be missing; if present it is once, few, many or a size class.

length	V	size	D	J	CDR3
14	TRBV19	once	NA	TRBJ1-2	CASGQGGFDYGYTF
13	TRBV20-1	NA	TRBD2	TRBJ2-3	CSASPSGRNTQYF
13	TRBV6-1	few	TRBD1	TRBJ2-1	CASRDLTGDEQFF
17	TRBV5-1	many	NA	TRBJ2-2	CASSSLGGEIVTGELFF
15	TRBV4-1	many	TRBD1	TRBJ2-1	CASSHGDRKPNEQFF
16	TRBV6-2/TRBV6-3	NA	NA	TRBJ2-1	CASSYLGPNSYNEQFF
16	TRBV2	NA	NA	TRBJ2-1	CASSETTQSSYNEQFF
20	TRBV7-8	many	TRBD2	TRBJ2-3	CASSSLSRMAGGERTDTQYF
15	TRBV29-1	NA	TRBD2	TRBJ2-7	CSVDGFSGGSYEQYF
15	TRBV2	many	TRBD2	TRBJ2-5	CASSVGTSIQETQYF
14	TRBV3-1	many	NA	TRBJ2-7	CASSQVGRSYEQYF